This TCR beta chain was sequenced for a study of control samples from healthy donors and cancer patients. Produced via immunoSEQ multiplex PCR; TCRdb's table is partial and in-frame only. The data contain about 270,000 clones, 82% of them singletons. This CDR3 is 13 amino acids long. Germline V lookup: CDR1 SNHLY, CDR2 FYNNEI. Trimming shortened V by 8 bases and J by 3 bases, and 13 bases separated the two germline ends. The chain recombines TRBV2 with TRBJ2-5, with D possibly being TRBD1 (6 bases). The sequencing input was PBMCs. This TCR was sampled from an older woman with lung cancer. CDR3 loop: CASGKNREETQYF. CDR3 DNA sequence: TGTGCCAGCGGTAAAAACAGGGAAGAGACCCAGTACTTC.